The next 32 T cell receptor beta chains were all read from a single sample in a study of blood T cells in healthy people across ages. With a J-beta primer mix and a sample-barcoded 5' primer, a second PCR ran 7 to 11 cycles. TCRdb used MiXCR to reprocess the 5' RACE reads, holding one entry per CDR3 protein. The sample carries about 1 million distinct CDR3 sequences, 40% to 55% recorded once. The sequencing sample was made of blood. The receptors originated from a woman aged 55-69 years in good health.

The gene calls are TRBV5-1 and TRBJ2-7; the match to TRBD1 covers 8 bases. The V and J ends lost 4 bases and 6 bases, in that order; junction bases with no gene match: 9. The CDR3 has 14 amino acids. Germline CDR1 is SGHRS and CDR2 is YFSETQ. The CDR3 sequence: CASSVDRAITEQYF. The CDR3 DNA is TGCGCCAGCAGCGTGGACAGGGCGATTACCGAGCAGTACTTC.

The chain combines TRBV28 with TRBJ2-7, with 8 bases fitting TRBD1. The V gene's germline CDR1 is MDHEN and CDR2 SYDVKM. The CDR3 loop spans 15 amino acids. V shed 8 bases, J shed 0 bases, and the junction held 9 bases outside the gene matches. The CDR3 sequence: CASHLGGTGSYEQYF. In DNA form, the CDR3 reads TGTGCCAGCCACCTAGGCGGGACAGGCTCCTACGAGCAGTACTTC.

This rearrangement joins TRBV7-9 to TRBJ2-3, with 7 positions matching TRBD2. CDR3 length: 16 amino acids. Germline CDR1 is SEHNR and CDR2 is FQNEAQ (reference sequence). V lost 5 bases to trimming and J lost 2 bases; unmatched junction nucleotides: 10. The CDR3 DNA is TGTGCCAGCAGCCTCCTTGGAGGGAGGGACACAGATACGCAGTATTTT. It codes for CASSLLGGRDTDTQYF.

This rearrangement joins TRBV6-1 to TRBJ2-7; a weak D match, TRBD2 (5 bases). V gave up 10 bases and J gave up 5 bases, with 18 bases separating them. The CDR3 runs to 13 residues. Germline-derived CDR1 and CDR2 are MNHNS and SASEGT. CDR3 coding DNA: TGTGCCATCCTAAAACTGGGAGCCCACGAGCAGTACTTC. Its protein is CAILKLGAHEQYF.

The chain combines TRBV11-2 with TRBJ2-7, with D possibly being TRBD1 (6 bases). The V and J ends lost 7 bases and 7 bases respectively, with 17 bases between them. CDR1 and CDR2 from the germline V gene are SGHAT and FQNNGV. The CDR3 is 13 amino acids. The CDR3 sequence is CASNLIQGGEQYF. The CDR3 region has the DNA TGTGCCAGCAACCTCATACAGGGCGGGGAGCAGTACTTC.

V gene TRBV6-5 combines with J gene TRBJ2-4; 8 nucleotides agree with TRBD2. The J call may be incorrect, as the DNA end agrees better with TRBJ2-7. Germline values: CDR1 MNHEY, CDR2 SVGAGI. This CDR3 is built from 14 residues. The CDR3 spells CASSRRAGAVEQYF. CDR3 coding DNA: TGTGCCAGCAGTCGACGAGCGGGAGCGGTCGAGCAGTACTTC.

This clonotype appeared many times. The chain carries TRBV12-3 or TRBV12-4 and TRBJ2-6; the D is unclear. Trimming stripped 7 bases from V and 0 bases from J, with 7 bases between. The CDR3 is 14 residues long. The CDR3: CASTEDSGANVLTF. In DNA, the CDR3 is TGTGCCAGCACCGAGGACTCTGGGGCCAACGTCCTGACTTTC.

The chain carries TRBV6-1 and TRBJ1-5; tentative D call: TRBD1 (6 bases). CDR1 is MNHNS, CDR2 SASEGT, per germline. The CDR3 contains 18 residues. V dropped 3 bases and J dropped 1 base, with 19 bases sitting between them. The CDR3 bases are TGTGCCAGCAGTGATGTCATCGGGGGCGCAGGGAGCAATCAGCCCCAGCATTTT. Its protein is CASSDVIGGAGSNQPQHF.

CDR3 sequence reads: CASSVGIYYEQYF. CDR3 sequence (DNA): TGTGCCAGCAGCGTCGGGATCTACTACGAGCAGTACTTC. V is TRBV13 and J is TRBJ2-7; D is possibly TRBD2 (5 bases). Trimming shortened V by 5 bases and J by 3 bases, and 11 bases separated the two germline ends. CDR1 PRHDT and CDR2 FYEKMQ come from the germline V gene (reference sequence). CDR3 length: 13 residues.

With regard to this clonotype: Being one base from a much bigger clone, this may be a read error. The rearrangement joins TRBV29-1 to TRBJ1-2, with D hard to call. The germline V gene encodes CDR1 SQVTM and CDR2 ANQGSEA. The CDR3 extends over 15 amino acids. The CDR3 spells CSADSGLSPLYDYTF. Here the CDR3 DNA reads TGCAGCGCTGACTCGGGTCTGTCACCGCTCTATGACTACACCTTC.

This clonotype was detected only a few times. V is TRBV4-1 and J is TRBJ2-7; 12 bases line up with TRBD2. V dropped 4 bases and J dropped 3; count of bases not matched to a gene: 4. The CDR3 spans 15 residues. Per germline, CDR1 MGHRA and CDR2 YSYEKL. The CDR3 bases are TGCGCCAGCAGCCTCCCGACTAGCGGGAGCTACGAGCAGTACTTC. Its translation is CASSLPTSGSYEQYF.

Concerning this clonotype itself: The junction departs from the called germline gene at one end, perhaps through a read error. The chain has TRBV30 and TRBJ2-6, with TRBD2 identical over 7 bases. Germline loops: CDR1 GTSNPN, CDR2 SVGIG (reference sequence). The length of the CDR3 is 11 residues. CDR3 nucleotide sequence: TGTGCCGGGAGGGATCCCAACGTCCTGACTTTC. Its protein product is CAGRDPNVLTF.

Details on this clonotype: This may stem from a read error, because a much larger clone lies one nucleotide away. The chain recombines TRBV4-1 with TRBJ2-7; D is uncertain. Germline V lookup: CDR1 MGHRA, CDR2 YSYEKL. CDR3 length: 15 residues. The CDR3 region is CAGSQVHLGTYEQYF. The CDR3 nucleotides are TGCGCCGGCAGCCAAGTACATCTAGGGACCTACGAGCAGTACTTC.

The CDR3 region has the DNA TGTGCCACCAAGGGGGACTATGGCTACACCTTC. Amino acids: CATKGDYGYTF. The rearrangement uses TRBV6-6 and TRBJ1-2; a possible D gene is TRBD1 (6 bases). This CDR3 region has 11 residues. V was pared by 10 bases and J by 3 bases, with 9 bases between. CDR1 and CDR2 (germline): MNHNY, SVGAGI (reference sequence).

J is TRBJ2-7 and V is TRBV29-1; TRBD1 matches at 8 bases. J gave up 0 bases and V 7 bases, and 11 bases lay outside the gene matches. The CDR3 contains 15 residues. Per germline, CDR1 SQVTM and CDR2 ANQGSEA. The CDR3, as DNA: TGCAGCGCGACAGGGGACGCCTCGAGCTCCTACGAGCAGTACTTC. It translates to CSATGDASSSYEQYF.

The gene calls are TRBV7-3 and TRBJ2-3, with 7 bases fitting TRBD2. The CDR3 is made up of 13 amino acids. Germline V gives CDR1 SGHTA, CDR2 FQGTGA. The V and J ends lost 8 bases and 9 bases, in that order; junction bases with no gene match: 11. The CDR3 sequence is CASGSDPSGTQYF. Here the CDR3 DNA reads TGTGCCAGCGGCTCAGATCCTAGCGGCACGCAGTATTTT.

The table lists this clonotype with a few counts. The rearrangement joins TRBV3-1 to TRBJ2-1, with TRBD1 matching 8 bases. The V gene's germline CDR1 is LGHDT and CDR2 YNNKEL (reference sequence). Trimming at V came to 4 bases and at J to 6 bases, leaving 8 bases not matched to a gene. CDR3 length: 15 residues. DNA of the CDR3: TGTGCCAGCAGCCCCTATGGACAGGGCGGCAATGAGCAGTTCTTC. It specifies CASSPYGQGGNEQFF.

The rearrangement joins TRBV6-5 to TRBJ1-2; the match to TRBD1 covers 11 bases. Per germline, CDR1 MNHEY and CDR2 SVGAGI. The CDR3 spans 14 residues. Germline trimming cut 6 bases from V and 4 bases from J; bases unmatched to any gene: 4. The CDR3 protein is CASRGTGGGYGYTF. In DNA, the CDR3 is TGTGCCAGCAGGGGGACAGGGGGAGGCTATGGCTACACCTTC.

This sequence joins TRBV2 and TRBJ2-3; 9 nucleotides align to TRBD1. Germline V gene lookup returns CDR1 SNHLY and CDR2 FYNNEI. This CDR3 has 16 residues. V was pared by 6 bases and J by 2 bases, with 9 bases of the junction left unmatched. The chain's CDR3 is CASSYDRGSPTDTQYF. The CDR3 DNA reads TGTGCCAGCAGCTACGACAGGGGGTCCCCCACAGATACGCAGTATTTT.

The genes are TRBV24-1 and TRBJ2-1; D tentatively reads TRBD1 or TRBD2 (6 bases each). The V gene lost 3 bases and the J gene lost 0 bases, with 11 bases spanning the gap. The CDR3 contains 16 residues. The germline CDR1 and CDR2 sequences are KGHDR and SFDVKD. CDR3: CATSDGGGNSYNEQFF. Here the CDR3 DNA reads TGTGCCACCAGTGATGGGGGCGGGAACTCCTACAATGAGCAGTTCTTC.

In this sample, this clonotype turned up many times. The gene calls are TRBV29-1 and TRBJ1-1; 9 bases align to TRBD1. V lost 7 bases and J lost 1; bases outside the gene matches: 10. Germline CDR1 SQVTM, CDR2 ANQGSEA. The CDR3 length is 15 residues. The CDR3 loop reads CSAPRPTGGNTEAFF. The DNA of the CDR3 is TGCAGCGCCCCGAGACCGACAGGGGGGAACACTGAAGCTTTCTTT.

This clonotype was counted a single time. The rearrangement uses TRBV27 and TRBJ2-6; possible D gene TRBD1, 5 bases. Germline V CDR1 and CDR2: MNHEY, SMNVEV (reference sequence). CDR3 length: 18 amino acids. Trimming took off 2 bases at V and 2 bases at J, with 16 bases between the two ends. CDR3 nucleotides: TGTGCCAGCAGTTTAATGTCAGGGTGGATCACTGGGGCCAACGTCCTGACTTTC. Protein sequence: CASSLMSGWITGANVLTF. Looking up the rest from reference TRBV27 and TRBJ2-6 gives the full variable domain: EAQVTQNPRYLITVTGKKLTVTCSQNMNHEYMSWYRQDPGLGLRQIYYSMNVEVTDKGDVPEGYKVSRKEKRNFPLILESPSPNQTSLYFCASSLMSGWITGANVLTFGAGSRLTVL.

The rearrangement joins TRBV10-1 to TRBJ1-2; the D is unclear. Trimming removed 4 bases from V and 1 base from J, with 7 bases in between. The CDR3 spans 13 residues. Germline V CDR1 and CDR2: WNHNN, SYGVQD (reference sequence). The CDR3 here is CASSGVGNYGYTF. The CDR3 region has the DNA TGCGCCAGCAGTGGGGTTGGTAACTATGGCTACACCTTC.

This clonotype was seen many times. The chain carries TRBV7-2 and TRBJ2-5; unclear D gene. The CDR3 is 13 residues long. V was trimmed by 3 bases and J by 11 bases, leaving 16 bases between them. Germline lookup yields CDR1 SGHTA and CDR2 FQGNSA. For the CDR3, the DNA is TGTGCCAGCAGCTTTATGGGGAACAATGAGCAGTACTTC. Amino acid sequence: CASSFMGNNEQYF.

This clonotype has at least ten counts. The V and J genes are TRBV28 and TRBJ2-7, with TRBD2 matching over 12 bases. J was trimmed by 5 bases and V by 3 bases; bases with no gene match: 5. This CDR3 is built from 15 residues. In germline, CDR1 is MDHEN, CDR2 SYDVKM. CDR3 residues: CASSFIGLAGNEQYF. The CDR3 DNA reads as TGTGCCAGCAGTTTTATAGGACTAGCGGGAAACGAGCAGTACTTC.

V usage is TRBV15 and J usage is TRBJ2-5; either TRBD1 or TRBD2 may supply D (5 bases each). Germline loops: CDR1 LNHNV, CDR2 YYDKDF (reference sequence). The CDR3 spans 16 residues. V was trimmed by 3 bases and J by 7 bases, leaving 21 bases between them. The CDR3 loop is CATSRGTGLPIGTQYF. In DNA, the CDR3 is TGTGCCACCAGCAGGGGGACGGGGCTTCCCATTGGGACCCAGTACTTC.

The chain has TRBV11-3 and TRBJ2-4; 10 bases map to TRBD2. Losses at the gene ends were 5 bases for V and 13 bases for J; bases not matched to a gene: 8. CDR1 and CDR2 from the germline V gene are SGHNT and YENEEA. The CDR3 runs to 13 residues. This chain's CDR3 is CASSLAGEGEQYF. CDR3 DNA sequence: TGTGCCAGCAGCCTAGCGGGAGAGGGGGAGCAGTACTTC.

The V and J genes are TRBV2 and TRBJ2-7, with D unresolved. The ends were cut back, 5 bases at V and 3 bases at J, with 8 bases in the middle. The CDR3 spans 12 residues. The germline V gene encodes CDR1 SNHLY and CDR2 FYNNEI. This CDR3 is CASSTPGYEQYF. The CDR3, as DNA: TGTGCCAGCAGTACACCAGGCTACGAGCAGTACTTC.

The rearrangement uses TRBV15 and TRBJ1-5; possibly TRBD1 for D (5 bases). V shed 0 bases and J shed 6 bases, with 9 bases lying between them. Germline V gene data show CDR1 as LNHNV and CDR2 as YYDKDF (reference sequence). This CDR3 comprises 14 residues. DNA for the CDR3: TGTGCCACCAGCAGAGATCAGGGATCTCAGCCCCAGCATTTT. Translation gives CATSRDQGSQPQHF. Drawing the rest from reference TRBV15 and TRBJ1-5, the complete variable domain is DAMVIQNPRYQVTQFGKPVTLSCSQTLNHNVMYWYQQKSSQAPKLLFHYYDKDFNNEADTPDNFQSRRPNTSFCFLDIRSPGLGDTAMYLCATSRDQGSQPQHFGDGTRLSIL.

This chain links TRBV18 with TRBJ2-7; D uncertain. The CDR3 spans 14 residues. V was trimmed by 5 bases and J by 0 bases, leaving 11 bases between them. Germline V lookup: CDR1 KGHSH, CDR2 LQKENI. The CDR3, as DNA: TGTGCCAGCTCATATAGACAAGCCTCCTACGAGCAGTACTTC. Amino acid sequence: CASSYRQASYEQYF.

Written as DNA, the CDR3 is TGTGCCAGCAGTGAAGACGGAGACTATGGCTACACCTTC. Its protein is CASSEDGDYGYTF. The rearrangement joins TRBV6-1 to TRBJ1-2; the D is unclear. The CDR3 length is 13 residues. The V end was cut by 1 base, the J end by 3 bases, with 6 bases between. CDR1 MNHNS and CDR2 SASEGT come from the germline V gene.

This chain joins TRBV29-1 and TRBJ2-2, with 7 bases identical to TRBD2. V was clipped by 5 bases and J by 8 bases; unmatched bases: 8. The CDR3 consists of 13 residues. CDR1 SQVTM and CDR2 ANQGSEA come from the germline V gene. The CDR3 is CSVLRTRSGELFF. The CDR3 coding sequence is TGCAGCGTTCTGCGGACTAGGTCTGGGGAGCTGTTTTTT.